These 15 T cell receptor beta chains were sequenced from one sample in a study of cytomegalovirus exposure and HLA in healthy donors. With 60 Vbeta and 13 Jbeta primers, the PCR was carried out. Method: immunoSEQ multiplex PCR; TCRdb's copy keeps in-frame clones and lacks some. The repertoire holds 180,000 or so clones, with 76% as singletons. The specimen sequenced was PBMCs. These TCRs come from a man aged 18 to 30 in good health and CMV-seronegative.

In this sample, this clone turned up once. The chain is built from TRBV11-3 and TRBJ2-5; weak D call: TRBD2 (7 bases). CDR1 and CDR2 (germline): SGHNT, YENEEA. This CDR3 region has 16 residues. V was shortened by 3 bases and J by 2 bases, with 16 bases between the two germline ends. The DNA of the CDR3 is TGTGCCAGCAGCTTGGGGACCGGGGGGCCTCAAGAGACCCAGTACTTC. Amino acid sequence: CASSLGTGGPQETQYF.

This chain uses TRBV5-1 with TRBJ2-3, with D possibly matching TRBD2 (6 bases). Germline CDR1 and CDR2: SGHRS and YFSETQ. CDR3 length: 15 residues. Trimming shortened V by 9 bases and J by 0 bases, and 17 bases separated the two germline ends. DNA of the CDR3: TGCGCCACCTCGATCGGGGGAAGAAGCACAGATACGCAGTATTTT. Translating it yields CATSIGGRSTDTQYF.

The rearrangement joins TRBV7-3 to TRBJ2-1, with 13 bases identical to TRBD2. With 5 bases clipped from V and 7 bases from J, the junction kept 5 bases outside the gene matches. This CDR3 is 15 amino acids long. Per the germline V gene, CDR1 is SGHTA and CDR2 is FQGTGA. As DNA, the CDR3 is TGTGCCAGCAGCGCCGCGGGACTAGCGGGGAATGAGCAGTTCTTC. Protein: CASSAAGLAGNEQFF.

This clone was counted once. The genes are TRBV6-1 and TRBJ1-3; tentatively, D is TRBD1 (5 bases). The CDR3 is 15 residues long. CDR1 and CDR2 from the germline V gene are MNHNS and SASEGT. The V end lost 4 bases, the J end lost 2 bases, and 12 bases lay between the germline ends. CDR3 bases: TGTGCCAGCAGTGTATCCTCAGGGACTGGAAACACCATATATTTT. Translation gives CASSVSSGTGNTIYF.

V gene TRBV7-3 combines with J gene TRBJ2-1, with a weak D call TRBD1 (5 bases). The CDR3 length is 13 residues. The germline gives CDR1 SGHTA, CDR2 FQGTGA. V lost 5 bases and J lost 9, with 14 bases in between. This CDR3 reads CASSRRDSSEQFF. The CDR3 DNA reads TGTGCCAGCAGCCGCAGGGATAGCAGTGAGCAGTTCTTC.

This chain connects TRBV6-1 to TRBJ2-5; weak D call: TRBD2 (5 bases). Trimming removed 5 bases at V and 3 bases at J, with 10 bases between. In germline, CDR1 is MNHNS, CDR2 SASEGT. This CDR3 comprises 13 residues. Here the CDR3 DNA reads TGTGCCAGCAGTTCGGACTGGGAAGAGACCCAGTACTTC. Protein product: CASSSDWEETQYF.

The CDR3 spells CASTPGGSGNTIYF. The CDR3 DNA follows: TGCGCCAGCACCCCGGGGGGATCTGGAAACACCATATATTTT. The chain carries TRBV5-1 and TRBJ1-3, with D perhaps TRBD1 (5 bases). The CDR3 contains 14 residues. The germline CDR1 and CDR2 sequences are SGHRS and YFSETQ. Between the trimmed V and J ends, which lost 6 bases and 1 base, there was a span of 11 bases.

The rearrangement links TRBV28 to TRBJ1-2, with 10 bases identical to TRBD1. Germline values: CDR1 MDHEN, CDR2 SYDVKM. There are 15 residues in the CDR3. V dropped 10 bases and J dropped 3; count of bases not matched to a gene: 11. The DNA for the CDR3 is TGTGCCACCCGGACAGGGGGGAGCGGCGACTATGGCTACACCTTC. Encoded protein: CATRTGGSGDYGYTF.

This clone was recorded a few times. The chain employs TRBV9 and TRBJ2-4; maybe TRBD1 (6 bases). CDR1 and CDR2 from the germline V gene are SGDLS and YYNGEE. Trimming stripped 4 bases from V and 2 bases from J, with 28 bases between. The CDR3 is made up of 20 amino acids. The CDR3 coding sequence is TGTGCCAGCAGCTCCCGATACTCAGCCGACAGGCAGTTTCCCAAAAACATTCAGTACTTC. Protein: CASSSRYSADRQFPKNIQYF.

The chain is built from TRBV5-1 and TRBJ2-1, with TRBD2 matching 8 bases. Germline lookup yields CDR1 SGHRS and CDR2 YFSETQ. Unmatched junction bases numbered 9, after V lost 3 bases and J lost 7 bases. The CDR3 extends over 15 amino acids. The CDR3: CASSSGGRFRNEQFF. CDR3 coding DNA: TGCGCCAGCAGCTCCGGCGGGAGGTTCAGGAATGAGCAGTTCTTC.

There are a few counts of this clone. The CDR3 DNA sequence: TGTGCCATCCACGGACAGGGAGGGAACACCATATATTTT. Protein product: CAIHGQGGNTIYF. The chain has TRBV10-3 and TRBJ1-3; 8 bases map to TRBD1. This CDR3 spans 13 amino acids. Germline V gene data show CDR1 as ENHRY and CDR2 as SYGVKD. V gave up 8 bases and J gave up 7 bases; unmatched junction bases: 7.

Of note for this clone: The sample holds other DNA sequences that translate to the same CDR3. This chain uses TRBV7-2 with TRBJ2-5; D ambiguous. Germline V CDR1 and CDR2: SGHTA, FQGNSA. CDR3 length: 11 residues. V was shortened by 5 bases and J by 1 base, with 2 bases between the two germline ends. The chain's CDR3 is CASSLQETQYF. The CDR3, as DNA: TGTGCCAGCAGCCTCCAAGAGACCCAGTACTTC.

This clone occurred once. CDR3 DNA sequence: TGTGCCAGCAGTACTCTCAAGGGGTACGAGCAGTACTTC. Translated: CASSTLKGYEQYF. The chain couples TRBV27 to TRBJ2-7, with a weak D call TRBD1 (5 bases). CDR3 length: 13 amino acids. Trimming stripped 5 bases from V and 4 bases from J, with 12 bases between. Germline V gene lookup returns CDR1 MNHEY and CDR2 SMNVEV (reference sequence).

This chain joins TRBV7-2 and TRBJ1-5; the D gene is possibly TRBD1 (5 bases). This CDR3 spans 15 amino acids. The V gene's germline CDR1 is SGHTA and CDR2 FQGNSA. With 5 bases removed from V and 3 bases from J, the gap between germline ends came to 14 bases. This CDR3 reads CASSPDSSTNQPQHF. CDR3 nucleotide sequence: TGTGCCAGCAGCCCCGACAGCAGCACCAATCAGCCCCAGCATTTT.

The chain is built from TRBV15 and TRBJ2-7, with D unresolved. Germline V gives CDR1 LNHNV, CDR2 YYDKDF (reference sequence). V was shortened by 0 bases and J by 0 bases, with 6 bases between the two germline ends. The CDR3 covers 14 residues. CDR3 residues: CATSRDPVSYEQYF. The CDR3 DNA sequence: TGTGCCACCAGCAGAGATCCAGTCTCCTACGAGCAGTACTTC.